The 30 T cell receptor beta chains in this list originate from one sample, sequenced in a study of blood T cells in healthy people across ages. For the second PCR, which ran for roughly 6 to 12 cycles, a sample-barcoded 5' primer and a J-beta primer mix were used. One entry per CDR3 protein, called by TCRdb with MiXCR from the 5' RACE reads. The table has some 860,000 distinct CDR3 sequences, roughly three fifths seen once. Sample: blood. The receptors derive from a man aged 40-50 years in good health.

In the case of this clonotype: A read error is possible here, since a much larger clone lies one base away. This chain uses TRBV29-1 with TRBJ1-1; D is unclear. With 7 bases removed from V and 1 base from J, the gap between germline ends came to 7 bases. The germline gives CDR1 SQVTM, CDR2 ANQGSEA. The CDR3 spans 11 residues. The DNA for the CDR3 is TGCAGCGGTGGAGGGAACACTGAAGCTTTCTTT. The encoded protein is CSGGGNTEAFF.

This clonotype was seen more than once but under ten times. The chain combines TRBV3-1 with TRBJ2-5, with a weak D call TRBD1 (7 bases). V gave up 4 bases and J gave up 0 bases, with 12 bases separating them. The germline CDR1 and CDR2 sequences are LGHDT and YNNKEL (reference sequence). The CDR3 is made up of 15 amino acids. Here the CDR3 reads CASSRPGGYQETQYF. The CDR3 DNA follows: TGTGCCAGCAGCCGCCCAGGGGGGTACCAAGAGACCCAGTACTTC.

CDR3 protein: CSATTEPIRGTSYEQYF. For the CDR3, the DNA is TGCAGTGCTACTACAGAACCTATCCGGGGGACTTCCTACGAGCAGTACTTC. The rearrangement links TRBV20-1 to TRBJ2-7; weak D call: TRBD2 (6 bases). Germline values: CDR1 DFQATT, CDR2 SNEGSKA (reference sequence). Between the trimmed V and J ends, which lost 4 bases and 1 base, there was a span of 23 bases. This CDR3 comprises 17 residues.

Only a few counts were recorded for this clonotype. The chain is built from TRBV29-1 and TRBJ2-7; D assignment may be TRBD1 or TRBD2 (5 bases each). Looked up from germline, CDR1 is SQVTM and CDR2 is ANQGSEA. Between the trimmed V and J ends, which lost 7 bases and 0 bases, there was a span of 10 bases. This CDR3 contains 12 residues. CDR3 sequence reads: CSARERSYEQYF. The CDR3 nucleotides are TGCAGCGCCAGGGAGCGCTCCTACGAGCAGTACTTC.

This clonotype was seen a handful of times. The V call is TRBV12-5, the J call TRBJ2-3, with a tentative D call TRBD2 (5 bases). Per germline, CDR1 LGHNT and CDR2 FRNRAP. The CDR3 length is 14 residues. The V end lost 1 base, the J end lost 4 bases, and 9 bases lay between the germline ends. CDR3 sequence (DNA): TGTGCTAGTGGTTTGGGGACGGGGTCAGATACGCAGTATTTT. Its protein is CASGLGTGSDTQYF. Using reference TRBV12-5 and TRBJ2-3 for the parts outside the CDR3, the full variable domain is DARVTQTPRHKVTEMGQEVTMRCQPILGHNTVFWYRQTMMQGLELLAYFRNRAPLDDSGMPKDRFSAEMPDATLATLKIQPSEPRDSAVYFCASGLGTGSDTQYFGPGTRLTVL.

This chain uses TRBV9 with TRBJ2-1; no definite D call. Deletions cut 7 bases from V and 7 bases from J, with 9 bases between. Germline assignment: CDR1 SGDLS and CDR2 YYNGEE. The CDR3 has 11 amino acids. Written as DNA, the CDR3 is TGTGCCAGCGGTCCGAATAATGAGCAGTTCTTC. Amino acids: CASGPNNEQFF.

This sequence joins TRBV4-2 and TRBJ2-5; 9 bases match TRBD2. The CDR3 extends over 17 amino acids. Germline V gives CDR1 LGHNA, CDR2 YNFKEQ. Losses at the gene ends were 3 bases for V and 3 bases for J; bases not matched to a gene: 11. CDR3: CASSHPAGGPEKETQYF. Here the CDR3 DNA reads TGTGCCAGCAGCCACCCTGCGGGGGGGCCCGAGAAAGAGACCCAGTACTTC.

Here the CDR3 DNA reads TGTGCCAGCAGCCAAGGGGACAGGGGGCTAGGTGATACGCAGTATTTT. Protein product: CASSQGDRGLGDTQYF. The rearrangement joins TRBV3-1 to TRBJ2-3, with 12 bases identical to TRBD1. Germline assignment: CDR1 LGHDT and CDR2 YNNKEL (reference sequence). CDR3 length equals 16 residues. Trimming took 1 base from V and 6 from J; bases not matched to a gene: 5.

This chain joins TRBV7-2 and TRBJ2-4; 12 nucleotides agree with TRBD2. TRBJ2-5 explains the end of the DNA better; the J call may be wrong. CDR1 is SGHTA and CDR2 is FQGNSA in the germline V gene. The length of the CDR3 is 18 residues. CDR3 nucleotide sequence: TGTGCCAGCAGCTCCACGACTAGCGGGAGAGGGAGAGGAGAGACCCAGTACTTC. This codes for CASSSTTSGRGRGETQYF.

This rearrangement joins TRBV7-8 to TRBJ2-2; no firm D call. Germline lookup yields CDR1 SGHVS and CDR2 FQNEAQ. CDR3 length: 13 amino acids. Trimming pared 4 bases from V and 6 bases from J, leaving 9 bases between. In nucleotides, the CDR3 is TGTGCCAGCAGCTCCCACGGAGCCGGGGAGCTGTTTTTT. Protein product: CASSSHGAGELFF. The full variable domain, with the rest looked up from reference TRBV7-8 and TRBJ2-2, is GAGVSQSPRYKVAKRGQDVALRCDPISGHVSLFWYQQALGQGPEFLTYFQNEAQLDKSGLPSDRFFAERPEGSVSTLKIQRTQQEDSAVYLCASSSHGAGELFFGEGSRLTVL.

V usage is TRBV10-3 and J usage is TRBJ1-2, with 9 bases matching TRBD1. CDR3 length equals 14 residues. V was pared by 5 bases and J by 2 bases, with 3 bases of the junction left unmatched. Germline V gene lookup returns CDR1 ENHRY and CDR2 SYGVKD. CDR3 loop: CAISPGQGNYGYTF. DNA of the CDR3: TGTGCCATCAGTCCGGGACAGGGCAACTATGGCTACACCTTC.

The V gene is TRBV11-3, the J gene TRBJ2-3; no reliable D call. This CDR3 has 17 amino acids. Germline V gene lookup returns CDR1 SGHNT and CDR2 YENEEA. V was pared by 1 base and J by 0 bases, with 14 bases between. The CDR3 reads CASSLGLGITSTDTQYF. The CDR3 nucleotides read TGTGCCAGCAGCTTAGGCCTGGGGATAACTAGCACAGATACGCAGTATTTT.

This clonotype was observed many times. This chain joins TRBV20-1 and TRBJ2-5; tentatively, D is TRBD2 (6 bases). The germline V gene encodes CDR1 DFQATT and CDR2 SNEGSKA (reference sequence). This CDR3 has 17 residues. V was clipped by 0 bases and J by 0 bases, with 17 bases between them. CDR3 loop: CSARDPLWGLNQETQYF. The CDR3 DNA follows: TGCAGTGCTAGAGATCCATTGTGGGGACTGAACCAAGAGACCCAGTACTTC.

V is TRBV6-6 and J is TRBJ2-4, with D possibly matching TRBD1 (6 bases). This CDR3 has 13 amino acids. The V gene lost 4 bases and the J gene lost 15 bases, with 19 bases spanning the gap. Germline V gene lookup returns CDR1 MNHNY and CDR2 SVGAGI (reference sequence). The CDR3: CASSLAGATVGYF. The CDR3, as DNA: TGTGCCAGCAGTTTAGCAGGGGCGACTGTGGGGTACTTC.

The chain joins TRBV12-3 or TRBV12-4 to TRBJ2-5, with TRBD2 identical over 10 bases. There are 15 residues in the CDR3. The V gene end was trimmed by 1 base and the J gene end by 4 bases; junction bases not matched to a gene: 3. The CDR3 DNA follows: TGTGCCAGCAGTTTAGGGACTAGCGGTTTAGAGACCCAGTACTTC. Translated, it gives CASSLGTSGLETQYF.

This chain joins TRBV24-1 and TRBJ2-3; 13 bases fit TRBD2. The germline V gene has CDR1 KGHDR and CDR2 SFDVKD. Unmatched junction bases numbered 9, after V lost 3 bases and J lost 1 base. The CDR3 is 19 residues long. This CDR3 reads CATSDNGLAGEGGTDTQYF. CDR3 nucleotide sequence: TGTGCCACCAGTGATAATGGACTAGCGGGAGAAGGAGGCACAGATACGCAGTATTTT.

This chain's CDR3 is CASSLSTGTMNTEAFF. CDR3 coding DNA: TGTGCCAGCAGCCTTTCGACAGGGACCATGAACACTGAAGCTTTCTTT. The chain carries TRBV9 and TRBJ1-1; 7 bases are shared with TRBD1. The CDR3 is 16 residues long. The J segment lost 0 bases and the V segment lost 4 bases, leaving 9 bases of the junction unmatched. Germline CDR1 reads SGDLS; CDR2 reads YYNGEE.

This clonotype has ten or more counts. This chain links TRBV7-2 with TRBJ2-5, with TRBD1 identical over 10 bases. V shed 5 bases and J 11 bases; nucleotides not matched to a gene: 14. Germline V gene lookup returns CDR1 SGHTA and CDR2 FQGNSA. CDR3 size: 15 residues. The DNA for the CDR3 is TGTGCCAGCAGCCCTCGACAGGGGGCTTCGTGGGAGCAGTACTTC. Protein product: CASSPRQGASWEQYF.

With regard to this clonotype: The germline gene is not matched at one end of the junction; a read error may be the cause. V and J are TRBV7-2 and TRBJ2-3, with 8 positions matching TRBD2. This CDR3 has 16 residues. The germline V gene encodes CDR1 SGHTA and CDR2 FQGNSA. Written as DNA, the CDR3 is TGTGTCAGCAGCCCCCCGGGACTAGGACGCACAGATACGCAGTATTTT. This sequence encodes CVSSPPGLGRTDTQYF.

Here the CDR3 reads CATSAPGRAGANVLTF. The DNA of the CDR3 is TGTGCCACCAGTGCCCCAGGGAGGGCTGGGGCCAACGTCCTGACTTTC. The genes are TRBV24-1 and TRBJ2-6; 7 positions match TRBD2. With V trimmed by 5 bases and J by 2 bases, 5 bases remained unmatched. The CDR3 contains 16 residues. Germline-derived CDR1 and CDR2 are KGHDR and SFDVKD.

In this sample, this clonotype turned up a few times. A read error may explain this, as a much larger clone is one base away. The chain has TRBV29-1 and TRBJ1-1; 8 nucleotides align to TRBD1. Trimming removed 4 bases from V and 1 base from J; junction bases left unmatched: 14. The CDR3 extends over 17 amino acids. Germline CDR1 is SQVTM and CDR2 is ANQGSEA. In nucleotides, the CDR3 is TGCAGCGTTGCAGGAAGGACAGGGTGTAATCGGAACACTGAAGCTTTCTTT. Amino acid sequence: CSVAGRTGCNRNTEAFF.

The chain is built from TRBV27 and TRBJ1-2; a possible D gene is TRBD1 (6 bases). This CDR3 is 16 amino acids long. The V and J ends lost 0 bases and 3 bases respectively, with 14 bases between them. CDR1 MNHEY and CDR2 SMNVEV come from the germline V gene (reference sequence). The CDR3 sequence is CASSLSGGGADYGYTF. CDR3 in DNA: TGTGCCAGCAGTTTATCCGGAGGGGGGGCCGACTATGGCTACACCTTC.

This clonotype has just a few counts. This sequence joins TRBV12-3 or TRBV12-4 and TRBJ2-2; unclear D gene. The CDR3 consists of 10 residues. The ends were cut back, 5 bases at V and 5 bases at J, with 0 bases in the middle. The CDR3 loop reads CASSTGELFF. The CDR3 coding sequence is TGTGCCAGCAGTACCGGGGAGCTGTTTTTT.

The chain recombines TRBV4-3 with TRBJ2-7; 9 bases are a match to TRBD1. The CDR3 is 20 amino acids. J lost 3 bases, V lost 2 bases, and 20 bases had no gene match. Germline loops: CDR1 LGHNA, CDR2 YSLEER. CDR3 region: CASSQTMGGTGLGAIYEQYF. CDR3 DNA sequence: TGCGCCAGCAGCCAAACCATGGGGGGGACAGGGCTGGGGGCTATCTACGAGCAGTACTTC.

The chain couples TRBV2 to TRBJ2-5, with D possibly called TRBD1 or TRBD2 (5 bases each). The J call is in doubt because the DNA end fits TRBJ2-7 better. The CDR3 totals 13 residues. Germline V gene sequence: CDR1 SNHLY, CDR2 FYNNEI. The CDR3 nucleotides read TGTGCCAGCATTAGACAGCGGACCTACGAGCAGTACTTC. It translates to CASIRQRTYEQYF.

This clonotype was seen only a few times. A much larger clone is a single base away; this may be a read error. The V and J genes are TRBV7-2 and TRBJ2-7; D is unresolved. The CDR3 totals 14 residues. Looked up from germline, CDR1 is SGHTA and CDR2 is FQGNSA. V lost 1 base to trimming and J lost 2 bases, with 9 bases between them. Here the CDR3 reads CASSLGLSAYEQYF. CDR3 in DNA: TGTGCCAGCAGCTTAGGACTTTCCGCCTACGAGCAGTACTTC.

This clonotype was observed once. The rearrangement links TRBV27 to TRBJ1-2; D unclear. CDR3 length: 13 residues. Looked up from germline, CDR1 is MNHEY and CDR2 is SMNVEV (reference sequence). V lost 3 bases and J lost 8, with 13 bases in between. The DNA of the CDR3 is TGTGCCAGCAGTTTGACGAGGGCGCGGGGCTACACCTTC. This sequence encodes CASSLTRARGYTF.

The chain combines TRBV27 with TRBJ2-4; 7 bases are a match to TRBD1. V shed 4 bases and J 9 bases; nucleotides not matched to a gene: 12. This CDR3 spans 15 amino acids. CDR1 is MNHEY and CDR2 is SMNVEV in the germline V gene (reference sequence). This CDR3 reads CASSSTKQGPGIQYF. Here the CDR3 DNA reads TGTGCCAGCAGTTCTACAAAACAGGGGCCGGGCATTCAGTACTTC.

The CDR3 loop is CSVEARTGGSYEQYF. CDR3 DNA: TGCAGCGTTGAAGCACGGACAGGGGGTTCCTACGAGCAGTACTTC. The V call is TRBV29-1, the J call TRBJ2-5, with TRBD1 matching 10 bases. The J call may be incorrect, as the DNA end agrees better with TRBJ2-7. The CDR3 sequence is 15 residues long. Germline V gene sequence: CDR1 SQVTM, CDR2 ANQGSEA.

The rearrangement links TRBV20-1 to TRBJ2-5; TRBD2 matches 13 bases. V shed 1 base, J shed 11 bases, and the junction held 7 bases outside the gene matches. The CDR3 consists of 14 residues. In germline, CDR1 is DFQATT, CDR2 SNEGSKA (reference sequence). CDR3 protein: CSARGTSGGLRQYF. The CDR3 nucleotides read TGCAGTGCTAGAGGGACTAGCGGGGGCCTACGGCAGTACTTC.